The 27 T cell receptor beta chains presented below share a single source sample, sequenced in a study of blood T cell repertoires in COVID-19. TCRdb's table, derived via immunoSEQ multiplex PCR, lists solely in-frame clones and lacks some. This sample has about 210,000 clones; approximately 82% occur once, and the top ten carry about 9%. The sample taken for sequencing was peripheral blood. These receptors came from a man aged 50-59 years with active or convalescent COVID-19.

The genes are TRBV19 and TRBJ2-5, with D perhaps matching TRBD1 (8 bases). V was cut by 8 bases and J by 7 bases, with 23 bases left in between. CDR1 is LNHDA, CDR2 SQIVND, per germline (reference sequence). This CDR3 has 15 amino acids. The chain's CDR3 is CASPSQGGSGWTQYF. The DNA of the CDR3 is TGTGCCAGTCCCTCACAGGGGGGGAGTGGGTGGACCCAGTACTTC. The full variable domain, in which reference TRBV19 and TRBJ2-5 provide the parts outside the CDR3, is DGGITQSPKYLFRKEGQNVTLSCEQNLNHDAMYWYRQDPGQGLRLIYYSQIVNDFQKGDIAEGYSVSREKKESFPLTVTSAQKNPTAFYLCASPSQGGSGWTQYFGPGTRLLVL.

The J gene is TRBJ2-3, the V gene TRBV5-6, with TRBD2 matching 8 bases. J was trimmed by 11 bases and V by 2 bases; bases with no gene match: 10. CDR1 is SGHDT and CDR2 is YYEEEE in the germline V gene. This CDR3 is built from 14 residues. The CDR3 sequence is CASSFPGRDGEQYF. The CDR3, as DNA: TGTGCCAGCAGCTTCCCCGGGAGGGACGGGGAGCAGTATTTT.

The V gene is TRBV28, the J gene TRBJ2-1, with D possibly TRBD2 on 5 matching bases. V was shortened by 5 bases and J by 12 bases, with 14 bases between the two germline ends. CDR3 length equals 12 residues. Germline V gene sequence: CDR1 MDHEN, CDR2 SYDVKM. For the CDR3, the DNA is TGTGCCAGCAGTGGACTCGCCCTCTGGCAGTTCTTC. Translating it yields CASSGLALWQFF. The full variable domain, its missing parts supplied by reference TRBV28 and TRBJ2-1, is DVKVTQSSRYLVKRTGEKVFLECVQDMDHENMFWYRQDPGLGLRLIYFSYDVKMKEKGDIPEGYSVSREKKERFSLILESASTNQTSMYLCASSGLALWQFFGPGTRLTVL.

This clone was recorded once. The V call is TRBV19, the J call TRBJ1-4, with 8 bases aligning to TRBD1. V lost 6 bases to trimming and J lost 6 bases; unmatched junction nucleotides: 15. There are 17 residues in the CDR3. From germline, CDR1 is LNHDA and CDR2 SQIVND (reference sequence). CDR3 nucleotide sequence: TGTGCCAGTAGCCTTAACAAGGGATCGACAGGGGATGAAAAACTGTTTTTT. Protein: CASSLNKGSTGDEKLFF.

This chain links TRBV28 with TRBJ1-3, with a weak D call TRBD1 (5 bases). V lost 10 bases and J 0 bases, leaving 13 bases between the germline ends. The CDR3 runs 14 residues. CDR1 MDHEN and CDR2 SYDVKM come from the germline V gene. The DNA for the CDR3 is TGTGCCACTATAGGGGCCAGCTCTGGAAACACCATATATTTT. The encoded protein is CATIGASSGNTIYF.

The V and J genes are TRBV30 and TRBJ1-6; D ambiguous. The CDR3 is 14 residues long. The V gene lost 0 bases and the J gene lost 10 bases, with 13 bases spanning the gap. Germline V gene sequence: CDR1 GTSNPN, CDR2 SVGIG (reference sequence). The CDR3 nucleotides are TGTGCCTGGAGTGTTCGTAACAGTCGGTCACCCCTCCACTTT. Translated, it gives CAWSVRNSRSPLHF.

The V call is TRBV4-1, the J call TRBJ1-5; TRBD1 matches at 7 bases. V shed 1 base, J shed 4 bases, and the junction held 4 bases outside the gene matches. The CDR3 loop spans 15 amino acids. Germline CDR1 and CDR2: MGHRA and YSYEKL. In DNA, the CDR3 is TGCGCCAGCAGCCAAGGACAGGGATCTAATCAGCCCCAGCATTTT. Protein sequence: CASSQGQGSNQPQHF.

The V and J genes are TRBV5-6 and TRBJ2-2, with D tentatively TRBD1 (5 bases). Trimming removed 2 bases at V and 7 bases at J, with 12 bases between. CDR1 and CDR2 from the germline V gene are SGHDT and YYEEEE. The CDR3 has 14 residues. The CDR3 region is CASSFSQGIGELFF. CDR3 nucleotide sequence: TGTGCCAGCAGCTTTTCCCAGGGTATCGGGGAGCTGTTTTTT.

This rearrangement joins TRBV27 to TRBJ1-1, with D tentatively TRBD1 (5 bases). CDR3 length: 16 residues. In germline, CDR1 is MNHEY, CDR2 SMNVEV (reference sequence). Trimming pared 0 bases from V and 0 bases from J, leaving 11 bases between. The CDR3 DNA reads TGTGCCAGCAGTTTATCTCAGGGTACTATGAACACTGAAGCTTTCTTT. It encodes CASSLSQGTMNTEAFF.

The chain couples TRBV11-2 to TRBJ1-3, with 9 positions matching TRBD1. Germline CDR1 SGHAT, CDR2 FQNNGV. This CDR3 is 16 amino acids long. V gave up 4 bases and J gave up 1 base; unmatched junction bases: 5. CDR3: CASSSHRGRSGNTIYF. The CDR3 DNA is TGTGCCAGCAGCTCGCACAGGGGGCGTTCTGGAAACACCATATATTTT.

V and J are TRBV4-1 and TRBJ1-2; D possibly corresponds to TRBD1 (6 bases). This CDR3 is built from 14 residues. The V and J ends lost 4 bases and 5 bases respectively, with 14 bases between them. The germline V gene has CDR1 MGHRA and CDR2 YSYEKL. DNA of the CDR3: TGCGCCAGCAGCCCACAGGGCCCCGAATATGGCTACACCTTC. Amino acid sequence: CASSPQGPEYGYTF.

The chain recombines TRBV5-1 with TRBJ2-5, with TRBD2 identical over 8 bases. Germline values: CDR1 SGHRS, CDR2 YFSETQ. CDR3 length equals 14 residues. The V and J ends lost 1 base and 4 bases, in that order; junction bases with no gene match: 3. CDR3 in DNA: TGCGCCAGCAGCTTGCCCGGGGGGGTAGAGACCCAGTACTTC. Translation: CASSLPGGVETQYF.

CDR3: CASSPPDRDHEQYF. CDR3 in DNA: TGTGCCAGCAGCCCCCCGGACAGGGACCACGAGCAGTACTTC. The chain carries TRBV9 and TRBJ2-7; 8 bases match TRBD1. Germline V gene lookup returns CDR1 SGDLS and CDR2 YYNGEE. The trim removed 4 bases at V and 5 bases at J, leaving 8 bases unmatched. This CDR3 comprises 14 residues.

The V call is TRBV18, the J call TRBJ1-6; TRBD1 agrees at 8 bases. CDR1 and CDR2 from the germline V gene are KGHSH and LQKENI. V dropped 3 bases and J dropped 10; count of bases not matched to a gene: 5. The CDR3 runs 14 residues. In nucleotides, the CDR3 is TGTGCCAGCTCACCTACAGGGGGGCAATCACCCCTCCACTTT. Its translation is CASSPTGGQSPLHF.

The chain has TRBV28 and TRBJ1-2; 9 nucleotides align to TRBD1. This CDR3 is 13 amino acids long. The ends lost 8 bases at V and 7 bases at J; junction bases unmatched: 8. Germline values: CDR1 MDHEN, CDR2 SYDVKM. Written as DNA, the CDR3 is TGTGCCAGCCGGGACAGGGAATTAGGTGGCTACACCTTC. It translates to CASRDRELGGYTF.

CDR3 nucleotide sequence: TGTGCCAGCAGTGATCTGCAGGTTAATGAAAAACTGTTTTTT. The encoded protein is CASSDLQVNEKLFF. The chain is built from TRBV2 and TRBJ1-4; D not certain. Germline V gene lookup returns CDR1 SNHLY and CDR2 FYNNEI. The CDR3 runs to 14 residues. V gave up 3 bases and J gave up 4 bases, with 9 bases separating them. The whole variable domain, filled in from reference TRBV2 and TRBJ1-4, reads EPEVTQTPSHQVTQMGQEVILRCVPISNHLYFYWYRQILGQKVEFLVSFYNNEISEKSEIFDDQFSVERPDGSNFTLKIRSTKLEDSAMYFCASSDLQVNEKLFFGSGTQLSVL.

V usage is TRBV10-2 and J usage is TRBJ2-1; D uncertain. The CDR3 contains 12 residues. Germline V gene sequence: CDR1 WSHSY, CDR2 SAAADI. V dropped 4 bases and J dropped 9 bases, with 10 bases sitting between them. DNA of the CDR3: TGCGCCAGCAGTGTGAGTAATAGTGAGCAGTTCTTC. This gives the protein CASSVSNSEQFF.

The CDR3 sequence is CASGGAGHLLATLSYNEQFF. DNA for the CDR3: TGTGCCAGCGGGGGAGCGGGACATTTACTAGCGACCCTCTCCTACAATGAGCAGTTCTTC. The rearrangement uses TRBV2 and TRBJ2-1; possibly TRBD2 for D (7 bases). Per germline, CDR1 SNHLY and CDR2 FYNNEI. Trimming shortened V by 8 bases and J by 0 bases, and 29 bases separated the two germline ends. This CDR3 is built from 20 residues. The whole variable domain, remainder taken from reference TRBV2 and TRBJ2-1, is EPEVTQTPSHQVTQMGQEVILRCVPISNHLYFYWYRQILGQKVEFLVSFYNNEISEKSEIFDDQFSVERPDGSNFTLKIRSTKLEDSAMYFCASGGAGHLLATLSYNEQFFGPGTRLTVL.

This rearrangement joins TRBV5-4 to TRBJ2-3; possibly TRBD2 for D (5 bases). V was pared by 4 bases and J by 1 base, with 16 bases between. The germline CDR1 and CDR2 sequences are SGHNT and YYREEE (reference sequence). The CDR3 length is 16 residues. CDR3 amino acids: CASSPAAKRGTDTQYF. The DNA of the CDR3 is TGTGCCAGCAGCCCGGCCGCAAAGAGGGGCACAGATACGCAGTATTTT. Full variable domain (remainder filled in from reference TRBV5-4 and TRBJ2-3): ETGVTQSPTHLIKTRGQQVTLRCSSQSGHNTVSWYQQALGQGPQFIFQYYREEENGRGNFPPRFSGLQFPNYSSELNVNALELDDSALYLCASSPAAKRGTDTQYFGPGTRLTVL.

The CDR3 loop is CASSQPDTSQNEQFF. CDR3 DNA: TGCGCCAGCAGCCAACCTGATACTAGCCAGAATGAGCAGTTCTTC. The chain carries TRBV5-1 and TRBJ2-1; possible D gene TRBD2, 6 bases. V gave up 4 bases and J gave up 7 bases, with 18 bases separating them. In germline, CDR1 is SGHRS, CDR2 YFSETQ. The CDR3 is made up of 15 amino acids.

The chain carries TRBV19 and TRBJ2-1, with a tentative D call TRBD1 (6 bases). CDR1 LNHDA and CDR2 SQIVND come from the germline V gene (reference sequence). Trimming left V 1 base short and J 6 bases short, with 10 bases between. This CDR3 is built from 14 residues. Written as DNA, the CDR3 is TGTGCCAGTAGTATAGCCAGGGGCCCCAATGAGCAGTTCTTC. It specifies CASSIARGPNEQFF.

J is TRBJ1-2 and V is TRBV7-6, with 7 bases that match TRBD1. The CDR3 runs to 13 residues. V trimming: 3 bases; J trimming: 7 bases; junction bases outside the gene matches: 5. Germline V lookup: CDR1 SGHVS, CDR2 FNYEAQ. CDR3 sequence: CASSFTGDGGYTF. The CDR3, as DNA: TGTGCCAGCAGCTTCACAGGGGACGGTGGCTACACCTTC.

CDR3 protein: CASSLTGGYGYTF. CDR3 DNA: TGTGCCAGCAGTCTCACAGGGGGCTATGGCTACACCTTC. This chain joins TRBV12-3 or TRBV12-4 and TRBJ1-2; TRBD1 matches at 8 bases. The junction had 3 bases not matched to a gene; V was cut back by 5 bases and J by 4 bases. This CDR3 contains 13 residues.

The chain recombines TRBV14 with TRBJ1-4, with D hard to call. V dropped 4 bases and J dropped 7 bases, with 16 bases sitting between them. Per the germline V gene, CDR1 is SGHDN and CDR2 is FVKESK. The CDR3 totals 15 residues. This CDR3 is CASSRLWAVGEKLFF. The CDR3 DNA reads as TGTGCCAGCAGCCGACTATGGGCGGTGGGTGAAAAACTGTTTTTT.

The chain couples TRBV19 to TRBJ1-5; D is ambiguous. CDR3 length: 15 amino acids. The V gene's germline CDR1 is LNHDA and CDR2 SQIVND (reference sequence). Trimming took off 3 bases at V and 2 bases at J, with 11 bases between the two ends. CDR3: CASSIWATGNQPQHF. CDR3 nucleotides: TGTGCCAGTAGTATCTGGGCCACGGGCAATCAGCCCCAGCATTTT.

This chain links TRBV6-6 with TRBJ2-7, with D possibly matching TRBD2 (6 bases). Looked up from germline, CDR1 is MNHNY and CDR2 is SVGAGI (reference sequence). The CDR3 loop spans 16 amino acids. Trimming left V 1 base short and J 3 bases short, with 16 bases between. CDR3 in amino acids: CASSYFRTTHFYEQYF. Here the CDR3 DNA reads TGTGCCAGCAGTTACTTCCGGACTACCCATTTCTACGAGCAGTACTTC.

V and J are TRBV7-2 and TRBJ2-3; TRBD2 aligns across 9 bases. The CDR3 covers 16 residues. Germline CDR1 and CDR2: SGHTA and FQGNSA. V shed 2 bases and J 2 bases; nucleotides not matched to a gene: 5. DNA of the CDR3: TGTGCCAGCAGCTTACGCGGGGGGGTCCCCACAGATACGCAGTATTTT. It specifies CASSLRGGVPTDTQYF.